This T cell receptor beta chain was captured in a study of control samples from healthy donors and cancer patients. The germline V gene has CDR1 SGDLS and CDR2 YYNGEE. With 4 bases removed from V and 4 bases from J, the gap between germline ends came to 15 bases. The CDR3 loop spans 14 amino acids. Profiling relied on immunoSEQ multiplex PCR, and the TCRdb table lists in-frame clones only, not all of them. This sample carries around 95,000 clones, just under 85% of them seen once, and the ten largest clones take approximately 19%. This chain uses TRBV9 with TRBJ2-7; D may match TRBD1 or TRBD2 (5 bases each). Specimen: blood. This receptor was obtained from a young man in good health. This CDR3 reads CASSPGPTGYEQYF. The CDR3, as DNA: TGTGCCAGCAGCCCGGGACCCACCGGTTACGAGCAGTACTTC.